The present TCR beta chain was sequenced within a study of CD8+ T cells in alopecia areata. Study summary: Tofacitinib dosing lasted 6 to 18 months, which was then followed by 6 months off drug.

A word on this clone: Its antigen remains unidentified.

The CDR3 is made up of 17 amino acids. Germline CDR1 and CDR2: SQVTM and ANQGSEA. Trimming removed 6 bases at V and 4 bases at J, with 28 bases between. RNA, once extracted, was reverse transcribed into cDNA for use as the sequencing template. Libraries were prepared by immunoSEQ multiplex PCR; TCRdb keeps only in-frame clonotypes and omits some of them. The sample shows around 65,000 clones, 40% to 50% of them seen only once. Study results and limitations: Higher clonality than in normal scalp was seen in lesional scalp, especially alopecia totalis/universalis.

The TCR was taken from a human donor with alopecia areata. The source was CD8+ T cells sorted from blood, collected at week 0. The genes are TRBV29-1 and TRBJ2-7; perhaps D is TRBD1 or TRBD2 (5 bases each). For the CDR3, the DNA is TGCAGCGTCGCAGGGTCAGATCTAGCAGGAGGTCTGTACGAGCAGTACTTC. Translated, it gives CSVAGSDLAGGLYEQYF.